The clone carrying this T cell receptor (beta chain) was picked up many times. The target antigen is unknown. This specimen comes from a study of cytomegalovirus exposure and HLA in healthy donors. Study-wide results and limits: Associated with HLA alleles at 0.05 false discovery rate in a later analysis were around 17,000 TCR beta sequences.

CDR1 and CDR2 (germline): SGHTA, FQGTGA. The ends were cut back, 2 bases at V and 5 bases at J, with 9 bases in the middle. CDR3 length: 13 amino acids. The PCR had 60 Vbeta and 13 Jbeta primers. Generated by immunoSEQ multiplex PCR, the TCRdb table keeps only in-frame clones and is missing some. Of around 150,000 clones in the sample, roughly two thirds are singletons; the top ten hold 2.8%. V is TRBV7-3 and J is TRBJ1-2; the D is unclear. Input material: PBMCs. This TCR came from a woman aged 40 to 50 in good health and CMV-seropositive. CDR3 amino acids: CASSLYPGYGYTF. CDR3 sequence (DNA): TGTGCCAGCAGCTTATACCCGGGATATGGCTACACCTTC.